Listed below are T cell receptor beta chains from one sample, sequenced in a study of Ad26.COV2.S vaccination and SARS-CoV-2 variants. The assay was immunoSEQ multiplex PCR, and TCRdb's table has in-frame clones only and misses some. This sample has more than 300,000 clones, with roughly nine tenths found just once. This material consisted of peripheral blood, taken in a trial of Ad26.COV2.S vaccine versus placebo. The receptors were sampled from a person between 18 and 65 years old who received the Ad26.COV2.S COVID-19 vaccine or a placebo. Each CDR3 is given with its conserved first and last residue. Fields, in order: D gene, clone size, J gene, V gene, CDR3 length, CDR3 DNA, CDR3 protein. The D gene is left open where the match is weak. Rows may omit the clone size; those that give it use once, few, many or a size class.

-,few,TRBJ2-4,TRBV6-2/TRBV6-3,16,TGTGCCAGCAGTTACATCGTGGGGGCTCGAGAAAACATTCAGTACTTC,CASSYIVGARENIQYF
-,-,TRBJ1-1,TRBV29-1,17,TGCAGCGTTGAAGGGACCGGGACTCCGTCCCTGAACACTGAAGCTTTCTTT,CSVEGTGTPSLNTEAFF
TRBD2,-,TRBJ2-5,TRBV4-2,17,TGTGCCAGCAGCCAAGATCTAGGTAGCGGGAGTTTACAGACCCAGTACTTC,CASSQDLGSGSLQTQYF
-,-,TRBJ1-5,TRBV19,16,TGTGCCAGTAGTATTGGCACAACAAATAGCAATCAGCCCCAGCATTTT,CASSIGTTNSNQPQHF
-,-,TRBJ2-1,TRBV29-1,10,TGCAGCGCATATCACAATGAGCAGTTCTTC,CSAYHNEQFF
-,-,TRBJ1-3,TRBV7-2,16,TGTGCCAGCAGCTTATATGGGGCCTACTCTGGAAACACCATATATTTT,CASSLYGAYSGNTIYF
TRBD2,-,TRBJ2-1,TRBV19,16,TGTGCCAGTAGGCAACTAGCGGGGGGTAACTACAATGAGCAGTTCTTC,CASRQLAGGNYNEQFF
-,-,TRBJ1-4,TRBV30,14,TGTGCCTGCCAGGGGCCCACAACTAATGAAAAACTGTTTTTT,CACQGPTTNEKLFF
TRBD2,-,TRBJ2-7,TRBV5-1,14,TGCGCCAGCAGCCTCAGCGGGATGACCTACGAGCAGTACTTC,CASSLSGMTYEQYF
-,-,TRBJ1-5,TRBV25-1,13,TGTGCCAGCAGTGGTATTTACGGTCAGCCCCAGCATTTT,CASSGIYGQPQHF
-,-,TRBJ1-2,TRBV28,11,TGTGCCAGCAGTTTATCGAATGGCTACACCTTC,CASSLSNGYTF
-,few,TRBJ2-2,TRBV3-1/TRBV3-2,17,TGTGCCAGCAGCCGACGACGGCGGGCAGCGAACACCGGGGAGCTGTTTTTT,CASSRRRRAANTGELFF
-,-,TRBJ1-2,TRBV4-1,17,TGCGCCAGCAGCTTATTCCCTTCTGTCCCTTCCAACTATGGCTACACCTTC,CASSLFPSVPSNYGYTF
-,-,TRBJ2-7,TRBV27,13,TGTGCCAGCAGTTTAGTCAGTCTCGGCGAGCAGTACTTC,CASSLVSLGEQYF
TRBD2,-,TRBJ2-1,TRBV3-1/TRBV3-2,15,TGTGCCAGCAGCCAAGAGGGGCTAGCGGGGGGGGAGCAGTTCTTC,CASSQEGLAGGEQFF
-,few,TRBJ1-6,TRBV27,15,TGTGCCAGCAGTTATAGTAACACTCAAAATTCACCCCTCCACTTT,CASSYSNTQNSPLHF